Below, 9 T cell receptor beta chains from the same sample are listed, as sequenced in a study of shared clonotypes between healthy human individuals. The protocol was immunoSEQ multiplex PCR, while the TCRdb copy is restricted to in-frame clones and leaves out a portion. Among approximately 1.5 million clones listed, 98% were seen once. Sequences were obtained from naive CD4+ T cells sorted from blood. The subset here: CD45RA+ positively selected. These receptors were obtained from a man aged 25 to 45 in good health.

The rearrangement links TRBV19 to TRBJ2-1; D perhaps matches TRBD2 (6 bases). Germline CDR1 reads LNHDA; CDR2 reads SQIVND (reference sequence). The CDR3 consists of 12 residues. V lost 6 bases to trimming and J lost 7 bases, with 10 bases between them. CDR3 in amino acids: CASSGSTNEQFF. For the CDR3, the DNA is TGTGCCAGTAGCGGGAGTACGAATGAGCAGTTCTTC.

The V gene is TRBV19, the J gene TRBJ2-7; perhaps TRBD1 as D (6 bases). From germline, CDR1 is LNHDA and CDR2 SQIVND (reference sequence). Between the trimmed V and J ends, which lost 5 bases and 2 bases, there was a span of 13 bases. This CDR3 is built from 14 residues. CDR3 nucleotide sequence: TGTGCCAGTAGTGTGGGGGACACCGCCTACGAGCAGTACTTC. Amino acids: CASSVGDTAYEQYF.

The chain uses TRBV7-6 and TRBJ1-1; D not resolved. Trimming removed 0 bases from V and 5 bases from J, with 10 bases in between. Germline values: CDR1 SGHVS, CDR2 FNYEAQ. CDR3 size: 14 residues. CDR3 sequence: CASSLASPRTEAFF. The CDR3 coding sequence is TGTGCCAGCAGCTTAGCCTCCCCGAGGACTGAAGCTTTCTTT.

CDR3 protein: CASSLSSGNTGELFF. For the CDR3, the DNA is TGTGCCAGCAGCTTAAGTAGCGGTAACACCGGGGAGCTGTTTTTT. This rearrangement joins TRBV11-2 to TRBJ2-2; TRBD2 might be the D (6 bases). V lost 2 bases and J lost 2, with 9 bases in between. The CDR3 length is 15 residues. Germline values: CDR1 SGHAT, CDR2 FQNNGV.

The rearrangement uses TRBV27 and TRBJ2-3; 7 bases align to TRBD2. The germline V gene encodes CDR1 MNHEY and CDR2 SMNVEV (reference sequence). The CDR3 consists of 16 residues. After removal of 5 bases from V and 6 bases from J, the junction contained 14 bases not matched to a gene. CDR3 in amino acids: CASSPLTAGVVDTQYF. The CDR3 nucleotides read TGTGCCAGCAGTCCGCTTACCGCGGGAGTGGTGGATACGCAGTATTTT.

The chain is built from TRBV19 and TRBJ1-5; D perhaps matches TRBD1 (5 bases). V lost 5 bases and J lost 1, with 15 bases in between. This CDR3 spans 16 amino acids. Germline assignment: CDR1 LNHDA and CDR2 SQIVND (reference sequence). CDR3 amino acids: CASSGAPGLSNQPQHF. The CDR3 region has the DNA TGTGCCAGTAGTGGGGCTCCGGGGCTAAGCAATCAGCCCCAGCATTTT.

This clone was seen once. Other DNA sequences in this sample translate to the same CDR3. CDR3 coding DNA: TGTGCCAGCAGCTTAGAGGCCTATGGCTACACCTTC. It yields the protein CASSLEAYGYTF. V and J are TRBV7-2 and TRBJ1-2; D unresolved. Trimming removed 1 base from V and 4 bases from J, with 4 bases in between. The CDR3 contains 12 residues. From germline, CDR1 is SGHTA and CDR2 FQGNSA.

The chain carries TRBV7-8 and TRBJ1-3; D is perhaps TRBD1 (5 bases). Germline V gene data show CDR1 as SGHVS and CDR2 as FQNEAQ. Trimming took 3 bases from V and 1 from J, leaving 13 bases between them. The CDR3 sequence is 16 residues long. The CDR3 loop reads CASSFQLTDSGNTIYF. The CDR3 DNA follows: TGTGCCAGCAGCTTTCAGTTGACAGATTCTGGAAACACCATATATTTT.

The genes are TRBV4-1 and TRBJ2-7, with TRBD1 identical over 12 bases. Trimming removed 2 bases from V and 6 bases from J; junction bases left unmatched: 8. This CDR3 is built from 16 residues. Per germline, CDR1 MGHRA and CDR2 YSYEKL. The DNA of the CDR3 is TGCGCCAGCAGCCAAAATCCCGGGACAGGGGGCCTCGAGCAGTACTTC. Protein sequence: CASSQNPGTGGLEQYF.